This is a list of T cell receptor beta chains from one sample in a study of blood T cell repertoires in COVID-19. Clones were read by immunoSEQ multiplex PCR, and TCRdb kept only the in-frame ones, dropping some. Here the sample spans 190,000 or so clones, about 90% being singletons. Sequenced: peripheral blood. These TCRs come from a woman in her sixties or seventies with acute or convalescent COVID-19. Both conserved end residues are part of each CDR3. The D gene is left open where the match is weak. For some rows the clone size is stated as once, few or many, or as a class when expanded; others skip it.

-	-	TRBV28	TRBJ1-1	CASSGLGGNTEAFF	TGTGCCAGCAGTGGGCTAGGAGGGAACACTGAAGCTTTCTTT
-	TRBD2	TRBV27	TRBJ2-7	CASSPGLVSYEQYF	TGTGCCAGCAGTCCCGGACTAGTCTCCTACGAGCAGTACTTC
once	-	TRBV6-5	TRBJ2-1	CASSYVGGAYNEQFF	TGTGCCAGCAGTTACGTAGGGGGGGCCTACAATGAGCAGTTCTTC
-	TRBD2	TRBV2	TRBJ2-2	CASSSTSGNTGELFF	TGTGCCAGCAGCTCAACTAGCGGGAACACCGGGGAGCTGTTTTTT
-	TRBD2	TRBV6-2/TRBV6-3	TRBJ2-5	CASSPGLAGGQETQYF	TGTGCCAGCAGTCCGGGACTAGCGGGGGGCCAAGAGACCCAGTACTTC
-	TRBD2	TRBV2	TRBJ2-7	CASRGLAGASAYEQYF	TGTGCCAGCAGAGGACTAGCGGGGGCTAGTGCCTACGAGCAGTACTTC
-	-	TRBV3-1/TRBV3-2	TRBJ2-1	CASSQAGGPGLGAYNEQFF	TGTGCCAGCAGCCAAGCAGGGGGACCGGGACTAGGCGCGTACAATGAGCAGTTCTTC
-	-	TRBV24-1	TRBJ2-1	CATSDTTSPEQFF	TGTGCCACCAGTGATACTACAAGTCCTGAGCAGTTCTTC
-	-	TRBV7-2	TRBJ1-5	CASSLGRGLSNQPQHF	TGTGCCAGCAGCTTAGGGCGCGGCCTTAGCAATCAGCCCCAGCATTTT
-	-	TRBV7-2	TRBJ2-5	CASSLASSTEETQYF	TGTGCCAGCAGCTTAGCCTCTAGTACCGAAGAGACCCAGTACTTC
-	-	TRBV6-5	TRBJ1-3	CASSYTRQSSGNTIYF	TGTGCCAGCAGTTATACCAGACAGAGCTCTGGAAACACCATATATTTT
-	-	TRBV10-3	TRBJ2-5	CAIKPDSQETQYF	TGTGCCATCAAACCGGACAGCCAAGAGACCCAGTACTTC
-	TRBD1	TRBV5-4	TRBJ2-7	CASSSTGAYEQYF	TGTGCCAGCAGCTCGACAGGGGCCTACGAGCAGTACTTC
-	TRBD2	TRBV12-5	TRBJ2-1	CASGPSGGSNREQFF	TGTGCTAGTGGCCCTAGCGGGGGGAGTAACAGGGAGCAGTTCTTC
-	-	TRBV19	TRBJ2-2	CASSTTVITGELFF	TGTGCCAGTAGTACGACTGTCATCACCGGGGAGCTGTTTTTT
-	TRBD1	TRBV28	TRBJ2-5	CASRGARTGVQTQYF	TGTGCCAGCAGGGGGGCGCGGACAGGGGTGCAGACCCAGTACTTC